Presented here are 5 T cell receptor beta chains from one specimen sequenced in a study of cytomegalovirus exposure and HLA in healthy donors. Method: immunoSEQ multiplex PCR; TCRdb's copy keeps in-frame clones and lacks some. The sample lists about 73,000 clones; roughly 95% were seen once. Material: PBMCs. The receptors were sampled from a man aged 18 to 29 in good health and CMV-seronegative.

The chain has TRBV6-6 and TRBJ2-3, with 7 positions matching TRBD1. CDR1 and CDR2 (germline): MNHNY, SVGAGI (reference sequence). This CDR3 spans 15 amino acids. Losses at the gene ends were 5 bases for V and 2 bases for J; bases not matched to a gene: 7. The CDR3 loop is CASSDGTAVTDTQYF. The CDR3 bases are TGTGCCAGCAGTGACGGGACAGCGGTCACAGATACGCAGTATTTT.

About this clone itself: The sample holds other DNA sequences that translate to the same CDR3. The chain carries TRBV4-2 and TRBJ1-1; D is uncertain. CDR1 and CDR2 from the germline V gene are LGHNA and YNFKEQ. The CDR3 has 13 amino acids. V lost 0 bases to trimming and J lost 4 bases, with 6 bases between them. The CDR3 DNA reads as TGTGCCAGCAGCCAAGATCTGTCCACTGAAGCTTTCTTT. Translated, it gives CASSQDLSTEAFF.

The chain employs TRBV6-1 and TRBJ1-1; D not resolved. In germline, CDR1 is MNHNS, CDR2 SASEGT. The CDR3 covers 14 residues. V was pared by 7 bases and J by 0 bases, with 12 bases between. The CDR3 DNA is TGTGCCAGCACACAGCGGGTCATGAACACTGAAGCTTTCTTT. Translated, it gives CASTQRVMNTEAFF.

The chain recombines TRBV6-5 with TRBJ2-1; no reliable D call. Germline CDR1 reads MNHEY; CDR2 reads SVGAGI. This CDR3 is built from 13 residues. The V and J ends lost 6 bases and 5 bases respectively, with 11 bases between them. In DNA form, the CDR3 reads TGTGCCAGCAGCGTCGGCGGAAACAATGAGCAGTTCTTC. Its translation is CASSVGGNNEQFF.

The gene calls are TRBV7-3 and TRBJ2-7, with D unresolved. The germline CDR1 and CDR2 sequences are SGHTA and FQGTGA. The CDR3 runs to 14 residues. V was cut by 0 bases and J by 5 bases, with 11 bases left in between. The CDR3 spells CASSLTHPSHEQYF. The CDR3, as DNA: TGTGCCAGCAGCTTAACACACCCGTCCCACGAGCAGTACTTC.